The T cell receptor beta chain under discussion was sequenced for a study of shared clonotypes between healthy human individuals. TCRdb's copy holds only in-frame clones and misses some; the assay was immunoSEQ multiplex PCR. The sample contains about 980,000 clones, more than 75% of which appear only once. This receptor was obtained from a young man in good health. The sequenced sample was memory CD4+ T cells sorted from blood. The subset here: CD45RA-negative fraction.

CDR3 sequence: CASSLWSMNTEAFF. In DNA form, the CDR3 reads TGTGCCAGCAGTTTATGGTCGATGAACACTGAAGCTTTCTTT. The J gene is TRBJ1-1, the V gene TRBV27, with D unclear. The CDR3 extends over 14 amino acids. The germline gives CDR1 MNHEY, CDR2 SMNVEV (reference sequence). Trimming removed 1 base from V and 0 bases from J, with 6 bases in between.